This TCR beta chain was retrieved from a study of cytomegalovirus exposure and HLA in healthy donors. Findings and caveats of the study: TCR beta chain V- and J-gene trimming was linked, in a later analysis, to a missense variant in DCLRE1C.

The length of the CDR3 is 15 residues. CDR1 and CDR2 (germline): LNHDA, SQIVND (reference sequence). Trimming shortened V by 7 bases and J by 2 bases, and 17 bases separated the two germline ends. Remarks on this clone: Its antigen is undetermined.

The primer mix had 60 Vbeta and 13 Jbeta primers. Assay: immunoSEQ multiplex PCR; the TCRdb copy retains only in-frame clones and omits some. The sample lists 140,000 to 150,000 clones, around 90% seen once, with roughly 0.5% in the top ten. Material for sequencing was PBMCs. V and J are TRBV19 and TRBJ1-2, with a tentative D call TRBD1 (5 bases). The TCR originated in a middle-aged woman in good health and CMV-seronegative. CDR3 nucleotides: TGTGCCAGTAAAATGTATCAGGGAGGAAACTATGGCTACACCTTC. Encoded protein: CASKMYQGGNYGYTF.